This TCR beta chain stems from a study of response to subunit inactivated influenza vaccine. TCRdb analysed the RT-PCR reads with MiXCR anew, one entry per CDR3 protein. Of about 650,000 distinct CDR3 sequences in the sample, 15% to 18% were seen once. The germline V gene has CDR1 DFQATT and CDR2 SNEGSKA (reference sequence). The CDR3 runs 15 residues. V lost 4 bases to trimming and J lost 3 bases, with 18 bases between them. The TCR comes from a man in his fifties or sixties who received an inactivated influenza vaccine. This chain joins TRBV20-1 and TRBJ1-1; maybe TRBD1 (5 bases). Sample: PBMCs from blood, taken 11 to 12 days after vaccination. The CDR3 DNA reads as TGCAGTGCTAACGCCCGACAGCGACGGGACACTGAAGCTTTCTTT. Residues: CSANARQRRDTEAFF.